These T cell receptor beta chains were read from a single sample in a study of T cell repertoires in cytomegalovirus infection. TCRdb reanalysed the reads using MiXCR and keeps one entry per CDR3 protein. The table records some 200,000 distinct CDR3 sequences, about 21% of them present only once. The specimen sequenced was PBMCs. The receptors come from a human donor in good health (CMV status not recorded). Some clones in this sample may be carry-over from other donors' samples. The CDR3 runs from the conserved cysteine through the conserved F or W. The D gene is left open where the match is weak. Where a row states a size, it is once, few, many or the class of an expanded clone; other rows omit it.

>TRBJ1-6|TRBV7-3|-|few
TGTGCCAGCAGCTTGTACAAGTCGTCACCCCTCCACTTT
CASSLYKSSPLHF
>TRBJ2-5|TRBV5-4|-|-
TGTGCCAGCAGCTGGGGGCCCGGAGACCAGTACTTC
CASSWGPGDQYF
>TRBJ2-3|TRBV29-1|-|few
TGCAGCGTAGGCGGGACCCTACCGGGCACAGATACGCAGTATTTT
CSVGGTLPGTDTQYF
>TRBJ2-1|TRBV7-8|-|many
TGTGCCAGCAGCTCGGACTCTCATGAGCAGTTCTTC
CASSSDSHEQFF
>TRBJ1-5|TRBV7-2|-|many
TGTGCCAGCAGCCTTACAGGCAAGAGGGATCAGCCCCAGCATTTT
CASSLTGKRDQPQHF
>TRBJ1-1|TRBV29-1|-|-
TGCAGCGTGTCTACGGGGACAAACACTGAAGCTTTCTTT
CSVSTGTNTEAFF
>TRBJ1-1|TRBV6-2/TRBV6-3|-|-
TGTGCCAGCAGCCTCGACCTCGTCACTGAAGCTTTCTTT
CASSLDLVTEAFF
>TRBJ2-7|TRBV20-1|TRBD1|-
TGCAGTGCTAGACTACAGGGGGGAAGCGAGCAGTACTTC
CSARLQGGSEQYF
>TRBJ1-1|TRBV29-1|-|-
TGCAGCGGAAAGGTAAAACGGGCGACTGAAGCTTTCTTT
CSGKVKRATEAFF
>TRBJ1-1|TRBV6-2/TRBV6-3|-|-
TGTGCCAGCAGTTACTCAGGGAGGGGTACTGAAGCTTTCTTT
CASSYSGRGTEAFF
>TRBJ2-5|TRBV2|TRBD2|-
TGTGCCAGCAGTGAAGTAGCGGGAGTACAAGAGACCCAGTACTTC
CASSEVAGVQETQYF
>TRBJ2-3|TRBV9|-|many
TGTGCCAGCGGGCGGGGCACAGATACGCAGTATTTT
CASGRGTDTQYF
>TRBJ2-2|TRBV28|-|-
TGTGCCAGCAGTTTTAAGCGGGCGAACACCGGGGAGCTGTTTTTT
CASSFKRANTGELFF
>TRBJ1-1|TRBV5-6|-|many
TGTGCCAGCAGCCCCGGGACCCCCAGGACTGAAGCTTTCTTT
CASSPGTPRTEAFF
>TRBJ1-1|TRBV7-2|-|many
TGTGCCAGCAGCTTAGGTACAGGGAAGGTCACTGAAGCTTTCTTT
CASSLGTGKVTEAFF
>TRBJ1-1|TRBV19|TRBD1|many
TGTGCCAGTAGTATAACAGGGGTGAACACTGAAGCTTTCTTT
CASSITGVNTEAFF
>TRBJ2-2|TRBV19|-|-
TGTGCTTCAAGGGAGCCTAACACCGGGGAGCTGTTTTTT
CASREPNTGELFF
>TRBJ1-1|TRBV7-2|-|many
TGTGCCAGCAGCTTAGAATGGGGGGCTTGGGGTGAAGCTTTCTTT
CASSLEWGAWGEAFF
>TRBJ2-3|TRBV12-3/TRBV12-4|-|-
TGTGCCAGCAGTTGGACAGGCACAGATACGCAGTATTTT
CASSWTGTDTQYF
>TRBJ1-5|TRBV6-1|TRBD1|-
TGTGCCAGCAGGTCAGACAGGGGGAATGGTCAGCAGCCCCAGCATTTT
CASRSDRGNGQQPQHF
>TRBJ1-1|TRBV19|-|-
TGTGCCAGTAGGACCGGGACTGTGAACACTGAAGCTTTCTTT
CASRTGTVNTEAFF
>TRBJ2-5|TRBV6-6|-|few
TGTGCCAGCAGTGGCGGGACGGCGGCAAGAAAAGAGACCCAGTACTTC
CASSGGTAARKETQYF
>TRBJ1-2|TRBV12-3/TRBV12-4|-|many
TGTGCCAGCAGCCCTTTGGTGGGGGGAGGAAATGGCTACACCTTC
CASSPLVGGGNGYTF
>TRBJ2-2|TRBV29-1|-|few
TGCAGCGTTGTAGGAATTAACACCGGGGAGCTGTTTTTT
CSVVGINTGELFF
>TRBJ2-7|TRBV28|-|few
TGTGCCAGCAGCTACCGCGGCGCAGGGACCCGCTACGAGCAGTACTTC
CASSYRGAGTRYEQYF
>TRBJ2-1|TRBV28|TRBD2|-
TGTGCCAGCAGTCGGACTAGGGACTATTACAATGAGCAGTTCTTC
CASSRTRDYYNEQFF
>TRBJ1-6|TRBV5-1|-|-
TGCGCCAGCAGCTTGGAAAGCAGGATGGGGGGCTATAATTCACCCCTCCACTTT
CASSLESRMGGYNSPLHF
>TRBJ2-2|TRBV12-3/TRBV12-4|TRBD1|many
TGTGCCAGCAGTCCGCAGGGGGCCGGGGAGCTGTTTTTT
CASSPQGAGELFF
>TRBJ1-1|TRBV19|-|-
TGTGCCAGTAGTATTATAGGGGTCCGAGAGAACACTGAAGCTTTCTTT
CASSIIGVRENTEAFF
>TRBJ2-1|TRBV29-1|TRBD2|few
TGCAGCGTTGAGCCTAGCGGGAGACATGAGCAGTTCTTC
CSVEPSGRHEQFF
>TRBJ2-7|TRBV6-2/TRBV6-3|-|-
TGTGCCAGCAGTTACTCGATGTCAGCGCTATCTGGGTACTTC
CASSYSMSALSGYF
>TRBJ2-7|TRBV7-9|-|many
TGTGCCAGCAGCTTATTAGGGATTTCCTACGAGCAGTACTTC
CASSLLGISYEQYF
>TRBJ1-4|TRBV11-2|-|-
TGTGCCAGCAGCCAGACCCGGGCTGCTAATGAAAAACTGTTTTTT
CASSQTRAANEKLFF
>TRBJ1-1|TRBV7-6|-|-
TGTGCCAGCAGCCCCAGCGGACGGAACACTGAAGCTTTCTTT
CASSPSGRNTEAFF
>TRBJ1-1|TRBV6-1|-|-
TGTGCCAGCAGTGAAGGTCGGCTGAGAGCTTTCTTT
CASSEGRLRAFF
>TRBJ1-6|TRBV27|TRBD1|many
TGTGCCAGCAGTTTCATCATGGTTGGACAGGGAAGATCACCCCTCCACTTT
CASSFIMVGQGRSPLHF
>TRBJ2-1|TRBV7-2|-|many
TGTGCCAGCAGCTTCGTACAGATAGACAATGAGCAGTTCTTC
CASSFVQIDNEQFF
>TRBJ1-2|TRBV12-3/TRBV12-4|-|many
TGTGCCAGCAGCCAATCTTTTAGATTCTATGGCTACACCTTC
CASSQSFRFYGYTF
>TRBJ1-1|TRBV19|-|-
TGTGCCAGTAGGCCATCCCCGGTGGTGGGCACTGAAGCTTTCTTT
CASRPSPVVGTEAFF
>TRBJ2-1|TRBV28|TRBD2|-
TGTGCCAGCAGTGGAAGTACTAGCGGGAGGGGATCTTACAATGAGCAGTTCTTC
CASSGSTSGRGSYNEQFF
>TRBJ1-6|TRBV6-2/TRBV6-3|-|-
TGTGCCAGCAGTCAAGAAGGGTTCGGGTGGATTTCCTATAATTCACCCCTCCACTTT
CASSQEGFGWISYNSPLHF
>TRBJ2-1|TRBV7-8|TRBD1|few
TGTGCCAGCAGCCTCCGGGACAGGGAGGGGAATGAGCAGTTCTTC
CASSLRDREGNEQFF
>TRBJ1-2|TRBV27|TRBD1|-
TGTGCCAGCAGTTCCAGGACAGGCCACTATGGCTACACCTTC
CASSSRTGHYGYTF
>TRBJ2-3|TRBV7-6|-|many
TGTGCCAGCAGCTTCAGGACACCATCACAGACAAGCACAGATACGCAGTATTTT
CASSFRTPSQTSTDTQYF
>TRBJ2-3|TRBV10-3|TRBD2|-
TGTGCCATCAGTGAGCCTACTAGCGGGAGATTAAGTTCGGTAGATACGCAGTATTTT
CAISEPTSGRLSSVDTQYF
>TRBJ2-3|TRBV20-1|-|-
TGCAGTGCTAGTGCAGGGTTGAGGACAGATACGCAGTATTTT
CSASAGLRTDTQYF